The rows below give T cell receptor beta chains drawn from one sample of a study of cytomegalovirus exposure and HLA in healthy donors. Here immunoSEQ multiplex PCR was the method, and the copy in TCRdb shows in-frame clones only, minus some. The table records around 21,000 clones, around 77% of them present only once. Sequenced: PBMCs. The receptors derive from a man between 60 and 75 years old in good health and CMV-seronegative. The CDR3 runs from the conserved cysteine through the conserved F or W. Each record gives: CDR3 length, V gene, J gene, D gene, clone size, CDR3 protein, CDR3 DNA. D genes are given only for firm matches. The size entry is marked missing in some rows and otherwise reads once, few, many or a size class.

CDR3 length: 19
V gene: TRBV7-9
J gene: TRBJ2-1
D gene: TRBD2
clone size: NA
CDR3 protein: CSSSLFRTSVASSYNEQFF
CDR3 DNA: TGTTCCAGCAGCTTATTCAGGACTAGCGTAGCCAGCTCCTACAATGAGCAGTTCTTC

CDR3 length: 15
V gene: TRBV7-2
J gene: TRBJ1-6
D gene: TRBD1
clone size: NA
CDR3 protein: CASSSPRQGNSPLHF
CDR3 DNA: TGTGCCAGCAGCTCTCCTCGACAGGGGAATTCACCCCTCCACTTT

CDR3 length: 15
V gene: TRBV5-5
J gene: TRBJ2-2
D gene: NA
clone size: few
CDR3 protein: CASSLGRTNTGELFF
CDR3 DNA: TGTGCCAGCAGCTTGGGCAGGACGAACACCGGGGAGCTGTTTTTT

CDR3 length: 15
V gene: TRBV27
J gene: TRBJ1-2
D gene: NA
clone size: few
CDR3 protein: CASSKWTGGSGGYTF
CDR3 DNA: TGTGCCAGCAGTAAGTGGACGGGAGGGAGTGGTGGCTACACCTTC

CDR3 length: 20
V gene: TRBV18
J gene: TRBJ1-3
D gene: TRBD1
clone size: once
CDR3 protein: CASSLWTGSTATSSGNTIYF
CDR3 DNA: TGTGCCAGCTCACTATGGACAGGATCGACGGCCACTTCTTCTGGAAACACCATATATTTT

CDR3 length: 14
V gene: TRBV19
J gene: TRBJ2-7
D gene: NA
clone size: NA
CDR3 protein: CASSILPGNYEQYF
CDR3 DNA: TGTGCCAGTAGTATCCTCCCAGGGAACTACGAGCAGTACTTC

CDR3 length: 16
V gene: TRBV23-1
J gene: TRBJ2-7
D gene: NA
clone size: once
CDR3 protein: CASSQSRVGRPYEQYF
CDR3 DNA: TGCGCCAGCAGTCAATCCAGGGTGGGGAGGCCCTACGAGCAGTACTTC

CDR3 length: 16
V gene: TRBV5-6
J gene: TRBJ2-6
D gene: TRBD2
clone size: NA
CDR3 protein: CASRKLAPGGANVLTF
CDR3 DNA: TGTGCCAGCAGGAAACTAGCGCCTGGGGGGGCCAACGTCCTGACTTTC

CDR3 length: 13
V gene: TRBV19
J gene: TRBJ2-7
D gene: TRBD1
clone size: NA
CDR3 protein: CASRQGSSYEQYF
CDR3 DNA: TGTGCCAGCAGACAGGGGAGCTCCTACGAGCAGTACTTC

CDR3 length: 16
V gene: TRBV14
J gene: TRBJ1-3
D gene: NA
clone size: NA
CDR3 protein: CASSQGQAFSGNTIYF
CDR3 DNA: TGTGCCAGCAGCCAAGGACAGGCGTTCTCTGGAAACACCATATATTTT

CDR3 length: 15
V gene: TRBV2
J gene: TRBJ2-1
D gene: TRBD2
clone size: NA
CDR3 protein: CASKLLAGGDNEQFF
CDR3 DNA: TGTGCCAGCAAGCTTCTAGCGGGAGGGGACAATGAGCAGTTCTTC

CDR3 length: 14
V gene: TRBV4-3
J gene: TRBJ1-2
D gene: NA
clone size: once
CDR3 protein: CASSQDSRDYGYTF
CDR3 DNA: TGCGCCAGCAGCCAAGATAGCCGGGACTATGGCTACACCTTC

CDR3 length: 13
V gene: TRBV18
J gene: TRBJ1-1
D gene: NA
clone size: NA
CDR3 protein: CASSQRKDTEAFF
CDR3 DNA: TGTGCCAGCTCACAGCGGAAGGACACTGAAGCTTTCTTT

CDR3 length: 16
V gene: TRBV18
J gene: TRBJ1-6
D gene: TRBD1
clone size: NA
CDR3 protein: CASSPTGQGYNSPLHF
CDR3 DNA: TGTGCCAGCTCACCAACGGGACAGGGCTATAATTCACCCCTCCACTTT

CDR3 length: 12
V gene: TRBV30
J gene: TRBJ1-1
D gene: TRBD1
clone size: NA
CDR3 protein: CAWSDRGYQAFF
CDR3 DNA: TGTGCCTGGAGTGACAGGGGCTATCAAGCTTTCTTT

CDR3 length: 14
V gene: TRBV19
J gene: TRBJ2-3
D gene: NA
clone size: NA
CDR3 protein: CASSNPSGTDTQYF
CDR3 DNA: TGTGCCAGTAGTAACCCTAGCGGCACAGATACGCAGTATTTT

CDR3 length: 15
V gene: TRBV21-1
J gene: TRBJ2-2
D gene: NA
clone size: NA
CDR3 protein: CASRAVGGDTGELFF
CDR3 DNA: TGTGCCAGCAGGGCGGTAGGGGGTGACACCGGGGAGCTGTTTTTT

CDR3 length: 16
V gene: TRBV2
J gene: TRBJ1-5
D gene: TRBD1
clone size: NA
CDR3 protein: CASRERQGGFRQPQHF
CDR3 DNA: TGTGCCAGCAGAGAACGACAGGGGGGGTTTCGACAGCCCCAGCATTTT

CDR3 length: 13
V gene: TRBV7-8
J gene: TRBJ2-7
D gene: NA
clone size: NA
CDR3 protein: CASSRDTLYEQYF
CDR3 DNA: TGTGCCAGCAGCCGGGACACCCTCTACGAGCAGTACTTC

CDR3 length: 14
V gene: TRBV19
J gene: TRBJ1-1
D gene: NA
clone size: NA
CDR3 protein: CASIPGWTATEAFF
CDR3 DNA: TGTGCCAGTATCCCGGGGTGGACAGCCACTGAAGCTTTCTTT

CDR3 length: 14
V gene: TRBV5-5
J gene: TRBJ2-5
D gene: TRBD1
clone size: NA
CDR3 protein: CASSTQGRQETQYF
CDR3 DNA: TGTGCCAGCAGCACACAGGGGCGCCAAGAGACCCAGTACTTC

CDR3 length: 16
V gene: TRBV9
J gene: TRBJ2-1
D gene: TRBD2
clone size: NA
CDR3 protein: CASSVVSGGGLGEQFF
CDR3 DNA: TGTGCCAGCAGCGTAGTTTCGGGGGGGGGTCTGGGTGAGCAGTTCTTC

CDR3 length: 13
V gene: TRBV6-1
J gene: TRBJ1-2
D gene: NA
clone size: NA
CDR3 protein: CASSQLIDYGYTF
CDR3 DNA: TGTGCCAGCAGCCAACTCATCGACTATGGCTACACCTTC

CDR3 length: 15
V gene: TRBV5-1
J gene: TRBJ2-1
D gene: TRBD2
clone size: few
CDR3 protein: CASSFTSGGAREQFF
CDR3 DNA: TGCGCCAGCAGCTTTACTAGCGGGGGGGCTAGGGAGCAGTTCTTC

CDR3 length: 15
V gene: TRBV5-1
J gene: TRBJ1-2
D gene: NA
clone size: NA
CDR3 protein: CASSLSFQINYGYTF
CDR3 DNA: TGCGCCAGCAGCTTGTCATTCCAGATAAACTATGGCTACACCTTC

CDR3 length: 15
V gene: TRBV19
J gene: TRBJ2-3
D gene: TRBD2
clone size: NA
CDR3 protein: CASSTPSGSTDTQYF
CDR3 DNA: TGTGCCAGTAGTACCCCTAGCGGGAGCACAGATACGCAGTATTTT

CDR3 length: 14
V gene: TRBV14
J gene: TRBJ1-2
D gene: NA
clone size: NA
CDR3 protein: CASSLNRVNYGYTF
CDR3 DNA: TGTGCCAGCAGCCTTAACAGGGTTAACTATGGCTACACCTTC

CDR3 length: 15
V gene: TRBV7-3
J gene: TRBJ2-5
D gene: TRBD2
clone size: NA
CDR3 protein: CASSLMGGGQETQYF
CDR3 DNA: TGTGCCAGCAGCTTAATGGGCGGGGGCCAAGAGACCCAGTACTTC

CDR3 length: 16
V gene: TRBV4-3
J gene: TRBJ2-1
D gene: TRBD2
clone size: NA
CDR3 protein: CASSPLLAQTYNEQFF
CDR3 DNA: TGCGCCAGCAGCCCCTTACTAGCGCAAACTTACAATGAGCAGTTCTTC

CDR3 length: 11
V gene: TRBV30
J gene: TRBJ1-2
D gene: NA
clone size: few
CDR3 protein: CAFKTNYGYTF
CDR3 DNA: TGTGCCTTTAAAACTAACTATGGCTACACCTTC

CDR3 length: 14
V gene: TRBV10-1
J gene: TRBJ2-7
D gene: TRBD1
clone size: NA
CDR3 protein: CASSIRDSLYEQYF
CDR3 DNA: TGCGCCAGCAGTATCCGGGACAGCTTATACGAGCAGTACTTC

CDR3 length: 14
V gene: TRBV6-5
J gene: TRBJ1-1
D gene: TRBD1
clone size: NA
CDR3 protein: CASSWETGATEAFF
CDR3 DNA: TGTGCCAGCAGTTGGGAGACAGGGGCAACTGAAGCTTTCTTT

CDR3 length: 16
V gene: TRBV7-9
J gene: TRBJ1-3
D gene: NA
clone size: NA
CDR3 protein: CASSLSNRVSGNTIYF
CDR3 DNA: TGTGCCAGCAGCTTATCAAACAGGGTCTCTGGAAACACCATATATTTT

CDR3 length: 16
V gene: TRBV9
J gene: TRBJ2-5
D gene: TRBD2
clone size: NA
CDR3 protein: CASSRTSGGLKETQYF
CDR3 DNA: TGTGCCAGCAGCCGGACTAGCGGGGGGCTAAAAGAGACCCAGTACTTC

CDR3 length: 17
V gene: TRBV5-1
J gene: TRBJ1-4
D gene: NA
clone size: once
CDR3 protein: CASRLVATGSTNEKLFF
CDR3 DNA: TGCGCCAGCCGCTTGGTGGCGACAGGCTCAACTAATGAAAAACTGTTTTTT

CDR3 length: 15
V gene: TRBV5-1
J gene: TRBJ1-2
D gene: NA
clone size: NA
CDR3 protein: CASSLVEQASYGYTF
CDR3 DNA: TGCGCCAGCAGCTTGGTCGAACAGGCCTCCTATGGCTACACCTTC

CDR3 length: 13
V gene: TRBV7-9
J gene: TRBJ2-7
D gene: NA
clone size: NA
CDR3 protein: CASSNPTGREQYF
CDR3 DNA: TGTGCCAGCAGCAACCCCACAGGGCGCGAGCAGTACTTC

CDR3 length: 13
V gene: TRBV5-1
J gene: TRBJ2-1
D gene: NA
clone size: NA
CDR3 protein: CASSFSKGNEQFF
CDR3 DNA: TGCGCCAGCAGCTTCTCTAAGGGGAATGAGCAGTTCTTC

CDR3 length: 15
V gene: TRBV7-3
J gene: TRBJ2-1
D gene: NA
clone size: NA
CDR3 protein: CASSLNAAGMHEQFF
CDR3 DNA: TGTGCCAGCAGCTTAAACGCGGCAGGGATGCATGAGCAGTTCTTC

CDR3 length: 14
V gene: TRBV7-9
J gene: TRBJ2-7
D gene: NA
clone size: NA
CDR3 protein: CASSLDFPGNEQYF
CDR3 DNA: TGTGCCAGCAGCTTAGATTTTCCCGGGAACGAGCAGTACTTC